This is a list of T cell receptor beta chains from one sample in a study of blood T cell repertoires in COVID-19. Profiling relied on immunoSEQ multiplex PCR, and the TCRdb table lists in-frame clones only, not all of them. The table lists under 200,000 clones, approximately 80% of them singletons. Sequenced input: PBMCs or T cells enriched from blood (not recorded which). These receptors were obtained from a middle-aged man who had recovered from COVID-19. The CDR3 runs from the conserved cysteine through the conserved F or W. Each record gives: CDR3 length, D gene, V gene, clone size, J gene, CDR3 DNA, CDR3 protein. The D gene is left open where the match is weak. A row's size may be missing; if present it is once, few, many or a size class.

CDR3 length: 15
D gene: -
V gene: TRBV4-2
clone size: -
J gene: TRBJ2-5
CDR3 DNA: TGTGCCAGCAGGCCAAGTAACCGCCCCGCGGAGACCCAGTACTTC
CDR3 protein: CASRPSNRPAETQYF

CDR3 length: 15
D gene: TRBD2
V gene: TRBV2
clone size: -
J gene: TRBJ2-7
CDR3 DNA: TGTGCCAGCAGGAGATCTAGCGGGGGTGGTTACGAGCAGTACTTC
CDR3 protein: CASRRSSGGGYEQYF

CDR3 length: 16
D gene: -
V gene: TRBV5-4
clone size: -
J gene: TRBJ2-1
CDR3 DNA: TGTGCCAGCAGGGGAGAACTAGGTTTGAGTAACAATGAGCAGTTCTTC
CDR3 protein: CASRGELGLSNNEQFF

CDR3 length: 14
D gene: TRBD1
V gene: TRBV15
clone size: -
J gene: TRBJ1-5
CDR3 DNA: TGTGCCACCAGCCGGACAGGCCACAATCAGCCCCAGCATTTT
CDR3 protein: CATSRTGHNQPQHF

CDR3 length: 15
D gene: -
V gene: TRBV7-3
clone size: -
J gene: TRBJ2-2
CDR3 DNA: TGTGCCAGCAGCCCCGGGTGGGGGCACACCGGGGAGCTGTTTTTT
CDR3 protein: CASSPGWGHTGELFF

CDR3 length: 14
D gene: -
V gene: TRBV18
clone size: -
J gene: TRBJ1-1
CDR3 DNA: TGTGCCAGTTCGAACCGGGGAGGGAACACTGAAGCTTTCTTT
CDR3 protein: CASSNRGGNTEAFF

CDR3 length: 12
D gene: -
V gene: TRBV12-3/TRBV12-4
clone size: -
J gene: TRBJ2-7
CDR3 DNA: TGTGCCAGCAGTGCGGAACGCGGCGAGCAGTACTTC
CDR3 protein: CASSAERGEQYF

CDR3 length: 13
D gene: -
V gene: TRBV2
clone size: -
J gene: TRBJ1-1
CDR3 DNA: TGTGCCAGCAAGCGTTCGATGAACACTGAAGCTTTCTTT
CDR3 protein: CASKRSMNTEAFF

CDR3 length: 17
D gene: -
V gene: TRBV9
clone size: -
J gene: TRBJ1-4
CDR3 DNA: TGTGCCAGCAGCGTAGGTCCGAGCGGGACAACTAATGAAAAACTGTTTTTT
CDR3 protein: CASSVGPSGTTNEKLFF

CDR3 length: 15
D gene: TRBD1
V gene: TRBV5-4
clone size: few
J gene: TRBJ1-2
CDR3 DNA: TGTGCCAGCAGACGGGACAGGGGGCGACTCTATGGCTACACCTTC
CDR3 protein: CASRRDRGRLYGYTF

CDR3 length: 14
D gene: -
V gene: TRBV2
clone size: few
J gene: TRBJ1-4
CDR3 DNA: TGTGCCAGCAGTGACCCATTAGGGGCTACGAAACTGTTTTTT
CDR3 protein: CASSDPLGATKLFF

CDR3 length: 15
D gene: -
V gene: TRBV12-2
clone size: -
J gene: TRBJ2-7
CDR3 DNA: -
CDR3 protein: CASRLGVGGGAEQYF

CDR3 length: 15
D gene: TRBD1
V gene: TRBV10-1
clone size: -
J gene: TRBJ1-1
CDR3 DNA: TGCGCCAGCAGTAACCGACAGGGGGCCGTCGGTGAAGCTTTCTTT
CDR3 protein: CASSNRQGAVGEAFF

CDR3 length: 13
D gene: -
V gene: TRBV6-5
clone size: -
J gene: TRBJ1-5
CDR3 DNA: TGTGCCAGCAGGGGCCAGGGTAATCAGCCCCAGCATTTT
CDR3 protein: CASRGQGNQPQHF

CDR3 length: 11
D gene: -
V gene: TRBV20-1
clone size: -
J gene: TRBJ1-1
CDR3 DNA: TGCAGTGCTGGACAGTACGCTGAAGCTTTCTTT
CDR3 protein: CSAGQYAEAFF

CDR3 length: 14
D gene: TRBD2
V gene: TRBV6-5
clone size: -
J gene: TRBJ2-7
CDR3 DNA: TGTGCCAGCAGTTACGAGCGGGGGGTCTACGAGCAGTACTTC
CDR3 protein: CASSYERGVYEQYF

CDR3 length: 16
D gene: TRBD2
V gene: TRBV5-5
clone size: -
J gene: TRBJ2-5
CDR3 DNA: TGTGCCAGCAGCGCTCGATGGAGCGGGGGGAAAGAGACCCAGTACTTC
CDR3 protein: CASSARWSGGKETQYF

CDR3 length: 16
D gene: TRBD1
V gene: TRBV10-3
clone size: -
J gene: TRBJ1-6
CDR3 DNA: TGTGCCATCAGTAACTCGGACAGGGCCTATAATTCACCCCTCCACTTT
CDR3 protein: CAISNSDRAYNSPLHF

CDR3 length: 14
D gene: -
V gene: TRBV19
clone size: -
J gene: TRBJ1-4
CDR3 DNA: TGTGCCAGTAGTCGCAGGGTAACTAATGAAAAACTGTTTTTT
CDR3 protein: CASSRRVTNEKLFF

CDR3 length: 13
D gene: TRBD1
V gene: TRBV3-1/TRBV3-2
clone size: -
J gene: TRBJ2-3
CDR3 DNA: TGTGCCAGCAGAGGACAGGGCCCAGATACGCAGTATTTT
CDR3 protein: CASRGQGPDTQYF

CDR3 length: 14
D gene: -
V gene: TRBV7-8
clone size: -
J gene: TRBJ1-6
CDR3 DNA: TGTGCCAGCAGGCCGGGATTAGGGAATTCACCCCTCCACTTT
CDR3 protein: CASRPGLGNSPLHF

CDR3 length: 16
D gene: TRBD1
V gene: TRBV4-1
clone size: -
J gene: TRBJ2-2
CDR3 DNA: TGCGCCAGCAGCCCCCGACAGGGTTTGGGCACCGGGGAGCTGTTTTTT
CDR3 protein: CASSPRQGLGTGELFF

CDR3 length: 11
D gene: -
V gene: TRBV19
clone size: -
J gene: TRBJ2-5
CDR3 DNA: TGTGCCACACAGGGATGGGGGACCCAGTACTTC
CDR3 protein: CATQGWGTQYF

CDR3 length: 16
D gene: TRBD2
V gene: TRBV6-1
clone size: -
J gene: TRBJ2-5
CDR3 DNA: TGTGCCAGCAGTGAAAGGCCAGCGGGGGGGAAAGAGACCCAGTACTTC
CDR3 protein: CASSERPAGGKETQYF

CDR3 length: 13
D gene: -
V gene: TRBV3-1/TRBV3-2
clone size: -
J gene: TRBJ2-7
CDR3 DNA: TGTGCCAGCAGCCTGCAGGGAAGCTACGAGCAGTACTTC
CDR3 protein: CASSLQGSYEQYF

CDR3 length: 17
D gene: -
V gene: TRBV19
clone size: -
J gene: TRBJ2-2
CDR3 DNA: TGTGCCAGTAGTATAGTTTCGGCAGGGGCGACCACCGGGGAGCTGTTTTTT
CDR3 protein: CASSIVSAGATTGELFF

CDR3 length: 14
D gene: -
V gene: TRBV7-2
clone size: -
J gene: TRBJ2-5
CDR3 DNA: TGTGCCAGCAGCTTAGGCCGGTACCAAGAGACCCAGTACTTC
CDR3 protein: CASSLGRYQETQYF

CDR3 length: 15
D gene: TRBD1
V gene: TRBV6-5
clone size: -
J gene: TRBJ2-2
CDR3 DNA: TGTGCCAGCTATGGCGGGACAGGGGGCTCCGGGGAGCTGTTTTTT
CDR3 protein: CASYGGTGGSGELFF

CDR3 length: 15
D gene: TRBD1
V gene: TRBV18
clone size: -
J gene: TRBJ1-6
CDR3 DNA: TGTGCCAGCTCACGTTCGAGGACAGGGGATTCACCCCTCCACTTT
CDR3 protein: CASSRSRTGDSPLHF

CDR3 length: 17
D gene: TRBD1
V gene: TRBV5-1
clone size: -
J gene: TRBJ1-3
CDR3 DNA: TGCGCCAGCAGCCTGTTCTCTCCGGGGCAGGGGGTTTACACCATATATTTT
CDR3 protein: CASSLFSPGQGVYTIYF

CDR3 length: 14
D gene: -
V gene: TRBV6-1
clone size: -
J gene: TRBJ1-2
CDR3 DNA: TGTGCCAGCAGTGAAGGGATAGCTGTCTATGGCTACACCTTC
CDR3 protein: CASSEGIAVYGYTF